Sequencing of this TCR beta chain was carried out in a study of HIV-infected patients and healthy controls. Study conclusions and caveats: Compared with controls, mean Gini indices were significantly raised in HIV-infected repertoires, possibly indicating oligoclonality. HIV+ repertoires were severely depleted of MAIT alpha-chain CDR3s, unlike healthy controls.

Whole blood was used without fractionation, so all unsorted peripheral T cells were included. Donors were HIV-infected adults who had not yet started antiretroviral therapy but were about to begin. This clonotype is labeled medium-sized. As yet, its antigen is unknown. Around 500 ng RNA was reverse transcribed with alpha and beta constant-region primers. Using multiplexing indices, alpha and beta chain libraries were generated apart by chain-specific third strand synthesis. One primer pair amplified all rearrangements per chain; each cDNA got molecular barcodes. TCRdb independently ran MiXCR on the 5' RACE reads; one entry per CDR3 protein. This table holds approximately 7,700 distinct CDR3 sequences, 6.1% found once. The CDR3 sequence is 12 residues long. CDR1 MNHEY and CDR2 SVGAGI come from the germline V gene. Trimming took 5 bases from V and 4 from J, leaving 5 bases between them.

The material was blood, obtained before antiretroviral therapy. The chain links TRBV6-5 to TRBJ2-2; D is possibly TRBD1 (5 bases). The source of this sequence is an adult with HIV infection. CDR3 nucleotides: TGTGCCAGCAGTCAGGGCACCGGGGAGCTGTTTTTT. It encodes CASSQGTGELFF.